Reported below is one TCR beta chain. The antigen is not known. This CDR3 region has 15 residues. V shed 8 bases, J shed 4 bases, and the junction held 10 bases outside the gene matches. The germline V gene encodes CDR1 SNHLY and CDR2 FYNNEI. A J-beta primer mix and a sample-barcoded 5' primer were used in a second PCR of about 7 to 12 cycles. TCRdb passed the 5' RACE reads through MiXCR, listing each CDR3 protein once. Among roughly 700,000 distinct CDR3 sequences, around 49% were seen once, and the ten largest hold about 32%. Every donor contributed about 10 milliliters of peripheral blood by blood draw. This entry belongs to a study of blood T cells in healthy people across ages. Study-level findings and limits: More naive CD4+ cells and higher diversity marked long-lived donors relative to aged donors.

The sequence was collected from an older woman in good health. The chain recombines TRBV2 with TRBJ2-5; TRBD2 aligns across 10 bases. Source material: blood. This CDR3 reads CASWQAGGPGETQYF. The CDR3 nucleotides read TGTGCCAGCTGGCAAGCGGGAGGGCCAGGAGAGACCCAGTACTTC.